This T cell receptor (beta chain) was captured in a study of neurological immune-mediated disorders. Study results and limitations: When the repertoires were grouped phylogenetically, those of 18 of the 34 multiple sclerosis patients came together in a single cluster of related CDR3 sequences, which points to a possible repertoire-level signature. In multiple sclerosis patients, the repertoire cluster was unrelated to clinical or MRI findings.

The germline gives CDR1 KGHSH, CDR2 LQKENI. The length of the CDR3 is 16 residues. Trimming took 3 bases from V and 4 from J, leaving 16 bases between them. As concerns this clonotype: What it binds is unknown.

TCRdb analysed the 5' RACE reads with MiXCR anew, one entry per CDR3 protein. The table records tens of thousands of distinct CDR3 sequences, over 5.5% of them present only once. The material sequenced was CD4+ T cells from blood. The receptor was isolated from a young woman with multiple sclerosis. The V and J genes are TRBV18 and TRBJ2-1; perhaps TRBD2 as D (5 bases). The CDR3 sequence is CASSPSRDPMYNEQFF. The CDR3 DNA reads TGTGCCAGCTCACCGTCCCGGGATCCGATGTACAATGAGCAGTTCTTC. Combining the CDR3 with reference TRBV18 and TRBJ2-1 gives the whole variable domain NAGVMQNPRHLVRRRGQEARLRCSPMKGHSHVYWYRQLPEEGLKFMVYLQKENIIDESGMPKERFSAEFPKEGPSILRIQQVVRGDSAAYFCASSPSRDPMYNEQFFGPGTRLTVL.